The present T cell receptor beta chain was sequenced within a study of blood T cell repertoires in COVID-19. TCRdb's table, derived via immunoSEQ multiplex PCR, lists solely in-frame clones and lacks some. The sample includes about 190,000 clones, about 83% of them seen just once. Germline V gene sequence: CDR1 SGDLS, CDR2 YYNGEE. This CDR3 comprises 16 residues. Trimming took 3 bases from V and 1 from J, leaving 15 bases between them. This TCR came from a woman aged 70-85 years with active or convalescent COVID-19. V is TRBV9 and J is TRBJ2-3, with a weak D call TRBD2 (7 bases). The specimen sequenced was peripheral blood. CDR3 sequence: CASSEGGARGTDTQYF. The CDR3, as DNA: TGTGCCAGCAGCGAGGGGGGGGCTAGGGGCACAGATACGCAGTATTTT. Drawing the rest from reference TRBV9 and TRBJ2-3, the complete variable domain is DSGVTQTPKHLITATGQRVTLRCSPRSGDLSVYWYQQSLDQGLQFLIQYYNGEERAKGNILERFSAQQFPDLHSELNLSSLELGDSALYFCASSEGGARGTDTQYFGPGTRLTVL.